What follows are 22 T cell receptor beta chains derived from one specimen sequenced in a study of blood T cells in healthy people across ages (dated by TCRdb to between 2014 and 2017). To prepare the library, 5' RACE was applied. For sequencing, an Illumina HiSeq 2500 was employed. A second roughly 6 to 12 cycle PCR used a sample-barcoded 5' primer and a J-beta primer mix. TCRdb trimmed the raw reads at Q25, called clones with MiXCR and kept productive beta chains. Rows merge per CDR3 protein into single entries with the most common DNA and genes. This sample lists more than 1.4 million distinct CDR3 sequences; around 39% were detected once. Roughly 8.2% of the sample rests with the top ten. What was sequenced was blood. The receptors originated from a woman under 30 in good health.

This clonotype was picked up a small number of times. This sequence joins TRBV4-2 and TRBJ2-3; the match to TRBD2 covers 12 bases. The germline gives CDR1 LGHNA, CDR2 YNFKEQ. This CDR3 spans 17 amino acids. V shed 3 bases and J 6 bases; nucleotides not matched to a gene: 10. CDR3 DNA: TGTGCCAGCAGCCATCCTCAACTAGCGGGAGGTTCTGATACGCAGTATTTT. This gives the protein CASSHPQLAGGSDTQYF.

The rearrangement links TRBV27 to TRBJ2-2; possibly TRBD1 for D (6 bases). V lost 0 bases and J 7 bases, leaving 18 bases between the germline ends. CDR1 MNHEY and CDR2 SMNVEV come from the germline V gene (reference sequence). CDR3 size: 17 residues. CDR3 region: CASSLSPLYRANGELFF. CDR3 DNA sequence: TGTGCCAGCAGTTTATCGCCACTTTACAGGGCGAACGGGGAGCTGTTTTTT.

The chain uses TRBV5-1 and TRBJ2-7; 10 bases line up with TRBD2. This CDR3 spans 13 amino acids. Looked up from germline, CDR1 is SGHRS and CDR2 is YFSETQ. Trimming took 4 bases from V and 5 from J; bases not matched to a gene: 3. In DNA, the CDR3 is TGCGCCAGCAGCAGCGGACTAGCGGACGAGCAGTACTTC. Translating gives CASSSGLADEQYF.

This clonotype was seen a few times. This sequence joins TRBV9 and TRBJ1-1; TRBD1 matches at 10 bases. This CDR3 is 14 amino acids long. CDR1 is SGDLS and CDR2 is YYNGEE in the germline V gene. Trimming at V came to 0 bases and at J to 11 bases, leaving 7 bases not matched to a gene. In DNA form, the CDR3 reads TGTGCCAGCAGCGTAGCCGCGACAGGGGGCATGGCTTTCTTT. It translates to CASSVAATGGMAFF.

This clonotype was seen a few times. The chain links TRBV6-6 to TRBJ1-2, with D perhaps TRBD1 (6 bases). This CDR3 region has 13 residues. The germline V gene encodes CDR1 MNHNY and CDR2 SVGAGI (reference sequence). The V gene lost 2 bases and the J gene lost 8 bases, with 12 bases spanning the gap. CDR3 loop: CASSYGGLVGYTF. The CDR3 DNA sequence: TGTGCCAGCAGTTACGGGGGGCTGGTCGGCTACACCTTC.

V is TRBV20-1 and J is TRBJ2-1; TRBD2 matches at 10 bases. This CDR3 is 16 amino acids long. Germline CDR1 reads DFQATT; CDR2 reads SNEGSKA (reference sequence). J was trimmed by 1 base and V by 5 bases; bases with no gene match: 8. CDR3 bases: TGCAGTGCTTCGAAGGAGCGGGGGGGGTCCTACAATGAGCAGTTCTTC. It is translated as CSASKERGGSYNEQFF.

The chain carries TRBV7-9 and TRBJ1-1; the D is unclear. The V and J ends lost 6 bases and 0 bases respectively, with 11 bases between them. CDR1 is SEHNR and CDR2 is FQNEAQ in the germline V gene (reference sequence). This CDR3 is 14 amino acids long. The CDR3 DNA reads as TGTGCCAGCAGAGAGGGTTCGGTGAACACTGAAGCTTTCTTT. It encodes CASREGSVNTEAFF.

This clonotype appeared a single time. J is TRBJ2-5 and V is TRBV7-7; possible D gene TRBD2, 6 bases. The V end was cut by 1 base, the J end by 1 base, with 13 bases between. There are 16 residues in the CDR3. Germline CDR1 is SSHAT and CDR2 is FNYEAQ (reference sequence). Written as DNA, the CDR3 is TGTGCCAGCAGCTTAGGCGTTGGGACTCCCCAAGAGACCCAGTACTTC. Its translation is CASSLGVGTPQETQYF.

The J gene is TRBJ1-2, the V gene TRBV28, with 7 bases aligning to TRBD1. This CDR3 comprises 14 residues. V was clipped by 5 bases and J by 3 bases; unmatched bases: 6. CDR1 and CDR2 (germline): MDHEN, SYDVKM. The CDR3: CASSPRGTDYGYTF. DNA for the CDR3: TGTGCCAGCAGTCCCCGGGGGACAGACTATGGCTACACCTTC.

This clonotype was seen only a few times. The chain employs TRBV5-1 and TRBJ1-4, with unresolved D. Germline lookup yields CDR1 SGHRS and CDR2 YFSETQ. The CDR3 runs to 15 residues. Trimming left V 0 bases short and J 8 bases short, with 14 bases between. The CDR3 sequence is CASSLEPGRNEKLFF. The DNA for the CDR3 is TGCGCCAGCAGCTTGGAGCCGGGAAGGAACGAAAAACTGTTTTTT.

The chain links TRBV2 to TRBJ2-7, with TRBD1 matching 10 bases. J gave up 6 bases and V 10 bases, and 12 bases lay outside the gene matches. Looked up from germline, CDR1 is SNHLY and CDR2 is FYNNEI. CDR3 length: 14 residues. This CDR3 reads CATSPGQGLIEQYF. The DNA of the CDR3 is TGTGCCACTAGTCCGGGACAGGGGTTAATCGAGCAGTACTTC.

The chain couples TRBV9 to TRBJ1-2, with D unclear. Germline assignment: CDR1 SGDLS and CDR2 YYNGEE. There are 14 residues in the CDR3. Trimming cost V 0 bases and J 2 bases, with 8 bases left between them. The CDR3, as DNA: TGTGCCAGCAGCGTAGACTCTCCGAACTATGGCTACACCTTC. It encodes CASSVDSPNYGYTF.

This clonotype was seen at least ten times. The chain is built from TRBV13 and TRBJ2-3; TRBD2 aligns across 7 bases. The V segment lost 6 bases and the J segment 2 bases; nucleotides outside the gene matches: 2. The CDR3 totals 13 residues. CDR1 is PRHDT, CDR2 FYEKMQ, per germline (reference sequence). CDR3 sequence: CASRRGYTDTQYF. The CDR3 coding sequence is TGTGCCAGCAGGCGGGGGTACACAGATACGCAGTATTTT. The full variable domain, its missing parts supplied by reference TRBV13 and TRBJ2-3, is AAGVIQSPRHLIKEKRETATLKCYPIPRHDTVYWYQQGPGQDPQFLISFYEKMQSDKGSIPDRFSAQQFSDYHSELNMSSLELGDSALYFCASRRGYTDTQYFGPGTRLTVL.

In DNA, the CDR3 is TGTGCCAGCAGCTCGATTATGAACACTGAAGCTTTCTTT. Its protein is CASSSIMNTEAFF. The chain joins TRBV2 to TRBJ1-1; no reliable D call. This CDR3 comprises 13 residues. V shed 6 bases and J shed 0 bases, with 8 bases lying between them. Germline CDR1 and CDR2: SNHLY and FYNNEI.

The gene calls are TRBV4-1 and TRBJ2-3; 8 positions agree with TRBD1. Per the germline V gene, CDR1 is MGHRA and CDR2 is YSYEKL. The CDR3 extends over 16 amino acids. Trimming at V came to 3 bases and at J to 1 base, leaving 6 bases not matched to a gene. The CDR3 DNA is TGCGCCAGCAGCCAGGAGCCGGGACAGGGCACAGATACGCAGTATTTT. As protein: CASSQEPGQGTDTQYF.

This clonotype was observed a handful of times. The DNA of the CDR3 is TGCAGCGTTGAAGGCCTTAGCACAGATACGCAGTATTTT. Its protein product is CSVEGLSTDTQYF. The rearrangement uses TRBV29-1 and TRBJ2-3; D is unclear. The CDR3 spans 13 residues. V lost 1 base, J lost 0 bases, and 5 bases lay in between. The germline gives CDR1 SQVTM, CDR2 ANQGSEA.

The chain carries TRBV6-5 and TRBJ1-4; no reliable D call. V was clipped by 6 bases and J by 11 bases, with 16 bases between them. The CDR3 totals 13 residues. CDR1 is MNHEY, CDR2 SVGAGI, per germline. The CDR3 spells CASSPTSIGKLFF. The DNA of the CDR3 is TGTGCCAGCAGCCCCACCTCGATCGGGAAACTGTTTTTT.

The rearrangement uses TRBV11-2 and TRBJ2-1; TRBD2 matches 8 bases. Germline CDR1 SGHAT, CDR2 FQNNGV. This CDR3 is built from 16 residues. The V gene end was trimmed by 1 base and the J gene end by 3 bases; junction bases not matched to a gene: 5. In DNA form, the CDR3 reads TGTGCCAGCAGCTTAGTAGAGCGGGGGCTCTACAATGAGCAGTTCTTC. It translates to CASSLVERGLYNEQFF. Together with reference TRBV11-2 and TRBJ2-1, the CDR3 gives the full variable domain: EAGVAQSPRYKIIEKRQSVAFWCNPISGHATLYWYQQILGQGPKLLIQFQNNGVVDDSQLPKDRFSAERLKGVDSTLKIQPAKLEDSAVYLCASSLVERGLYNEQFFGPGTRLTVL.

The chain has TRBV6-1 and TRBJ1-2; D is unresolved. Trimming cost V 1 base and J 9 bases, with 9 bases left between them. This CDR3 is 12 amino acids long. The germline gives CDR1 MNHNS, CDR2 SASEGT. CDR3 in amino acids: CASSEESLSYTF. For the CDR3, the DNA is TGTGCCAGCAGTGAAGAGAGCCTGAGCTACACCTTC.

CDR3 bases: TGTGCCAGCAGTTTAACTGCAGGGGATAACTATGGCTACACCTTC. Protein sequence: CASSLTAGDNYGYTF. This chain links TRBV27 with TRBJ1-2, with D possibly TRBD1 on 6 matching bases. There are 15 residues in the CDR3. CDR1 and CDR2 (germline): MNHEY, SMNVEV (reference sequence). With 2 bases removed from V and 1 base from J, the gap between germline ends came to 11 bases.

V and J are TRBV29-1 and TRBJ2-5; 9 positions match TRBD1. Trimming took 7 bases from V and 11 from J; bases not matched to a gene: 20. The length of the CDR3 is 15 residues. CDR1 is SQVTM, CDR2 ANQGSEA, per germline. CDR3 in amino acids: CSARVGTGYYNEQYF. The CDR3 DNA follows: TGCAGCGCTAGGGTCGGGACAGGGTATTACAATGAGCAGTACTTC.

At least ten counts were recorded for this clonotype. V and J are TRBV6-4 and TRBJ2-6; no clear D. Deletions cut 4 bases from V and 2 bases from J, with 6 bases between. This CDR3 has 14 residues. Germline loops: CDR1 MRHNA, CDR2 SNTAGT. The CDR3 DNA sequence: TGTGCCAGCAGTGGTGGCGCTGGGGCCAACGTCCTGACTTTC. Protein: CASSGGAGANVLTF.